This T cell receptor (beta chain) was identified during a study of shared T cell receptors in the human thymus. Libraries were prepared by immunoSEQ multiplex PCR; TCRdb keeps only in-frame clonotypes and omits some of them. The profile shows more than 300,000 clones, roughly 94% of them singletons. The trim removed 4 bases at V and 3 bases at J, leaving 6 bases unmatched. This CDR3 region has 15 residues. The germline V gene has CDR1 SGHVT and CDR2 SQSDAQ. Input material: thymocytes. This clonotype was obtained from a human donor. This chain joins TRBV7-4 and TRBJ2-7; 10 bases match TRBD1. This CDR3 reads CASSSTTGGDYEQYF. For the CDR3, the DNA is TGTGCCAGCAGCTCAACGACAGGGGGCGACTACGAGCAGTACTTC.